Listed below are T cell receptor beta chains from one sample, sequenced in a study of response to subunit inactivated influenza vaccine. TCRdb re-called the RT-PCR reads through MiXCR, storing one row per CDR3 protein. Here the sample spans a few hundred thousand distinct CDR3 sequences, approximately 7.8% being singletons. The source material was PBMCs from blood, sampled about 23 months after vaccination. The receptors stem from a man aged 50 to 75 who received an inactivated influenza vaccine. Both conserved end residues are part of each CDR3. The D gene is left open where the match is weak. Clone size is not always given. Where it is, it says once, few, many or a class for expanded clones.

CDR3: CSARLTGPETQYF
DNA: TGCAGTGCTAGATTGACAGGGCCGGAGACCCAGTACTTC
V: TRBV20-1
size: few
J: TRBJ2-5
D: TRBD1

CDR3: CASSQEGIGRANEQFF
DNA: TGTGCCAGCAGCCAAGAAGGCATCGGAAGGGCGAATGAGCAGTTCTTC
V: TRBV4-2
size: many
J: TRBJ2-1
D: .

CDR3: CASSFPDGSYEQYF
DNA: TGTGCCAGCAGTTTTCCCGACGGTTCCTACGAGCAGTACTTC
V: TRBV28
size: few
J: TRBJ2-7
D: .

CDR3: CASSFLAGPPYF
DNA: TGTGCCAGCAGTTTTTTAGCGGGACCCCCGTACTTC
V: TRBV12-3/TRBV12-4
size: many
J: TRBJ2-7
D: TRBD2

CDR3: CSVNRDRYTDTQYF
DNA: TGCAGCGTCAACCGGGACAGATACACAGATACGCAGTATTTT
V: TRBV29-1
size: many
J: TRBJ2-3
D: TRBD1

CDR3: CASSQDGQGGTMRQFF
DNA: TGTGCCAGCAGCCAAGATGGACAGGGGGGTACAATGAGGCAGTTCTTC
V: TRBV3-1
size: few
J: TRBJ2-1
D: TRBD1

CDR3: CASSSRAGGSGNEQFF
DNA: TGTGCCAGCAGCTCCCGGGCGGGTGGATCAGGCAATGAGCAGTTCTTC
V: TRBV12-3/TRBV12-4
size: many
J: TRBJ2-1
D: .

CDR3: CASSSQIGLNTEAFF
DNA: TGCGCCAGCAGCTCCCAGATAGGTCTGAACACTGAAGCTTTCTTT
V: TRBV5-1
size: many
J: TRBJ1-1
D: .

CDR3: CSALGGGATDTQYF
DNA: TGCAGTGCTCTAGGAGGGGGGGCTACAGATACGCAGTATTTT
V: TRBV20-1
size: few
J: TRBJ2-3
D: .

CDR3: CSARVGGYSNQPQHF
DNA: TGCAGTGCTAGAGTGGGGGGGTATAGCAATCAGCCCCAGCATTTT
V: TRBV20-1
size: many
J: TRBJ1-5
D: .

CDR3: CASSQGQVSPQHF
DNA: TGCGCCAGCAGCCAAGGCCAGGTTAGTCCCCAGCATTTT
V: TRBV4-3
size: many
J: TRBJ1-5
D: .

CDR3: CSARDLFRLGIDGQYF
DNA: TGCAGTGCTAGAGATCTCTTTCGGCTGGGGATCGACGGGCAGTACTTC
V: TRBV20-1
size: .
J: TRBJ2-7
D: .

CDR3: CASSTTGGADTQYF
DNA: TGTGCCAGTAGTACGACAGGGGGGGCAGATACGCAGTATTTT
V: TRBV19
size: .
J: TRBJ2-3
D: TRBD1

CDR3: CASPDRSGSSHSRLF
DNA: TGTGCCAGCCCCGACCGGAGCGGGAGCTCTCACTCCCGACTCTTC
V: TRBV7-9
size: .
J: TRBJ2-1
D: TRBD2

CDR3: CASSLSPSGRPDTQYF
DNA: TGCGCCAGCAGCCTTTCCCCTAGCGGGAGGCCAGATACGCAGTATTTT
V: TRBV5-1
size: .
J: TRBJ2-3
D: TRBD2

CDR3: CASSLAPGTGNEQFF
DNA: TGTGCCAGCAGCTTAGCGCCCGGGACTGGCAATGAGCAGTTCTTC
V: TRBV7-2
size: few
J: TRBJ2-1
D: .

CDR3: CASSGEPGLAGVNTDTQYF
DNA: TGTGCCAGCAGCGGGGAACCGGGACTAGCGGGAGTGAACACAGATACGCAGTATTTT
V: TRBV9
size: few
J: TRBJ2-3
D: TRBD2

CDR3: CASSFQGLATDTQYF
DNA: TGCGCCAGCAGCTTCCAGGGACTAGCCACAGATACGCAGTATTTT
V: TRBV5-1
size: .
J: TRBJ2-3
D: TRBD2

CDR3: CASSLGTSGMADTQYF
DNA: TGTGCCAGCAGCTTAGGGACTAGCGGGATGGCAGATACGCAGTATTTT
V: TRBV7-8
size: many
J: TRBJ2-3
D: TRBD2

CDR3: CASSHHLEGTTNQPQHF
DNA: TGTGCCAGCAGTCATCACCTCGAAGGGACAACAAATCAGCCCCAGCATTTT
V: TRBV6-2/TRBV6-3
size: .
J: TRBJ1-5
D: .

CDR3: CASSGTAHTGELFF
DNA: TGCGCCAGTTCCGGGACAGCGCACACCGGGGAGCTGTTTTTT
V: TRBV5-1
size: .
J: TRBJ2-2
D: TRBD1

CDR3: CASSRRTETPLHF
DNA: TGTGCCAGCAGCCGAAGGACGGAGACACCCCTCCACTTT
V: TRBV7-9
size: .
J: TRBJ1-6
D: .

CDR3: CASSFRPSYGYTF
DNA: TGTGCCAGCAGTTTTAGGCCGAGCTATGGCTACACCTTC
V: TRBV5-8
size: few
J: TRBJ1-2
D: .

CDR3: CASSLASGGAGELFF
DNA: TGCGCCAGCAGCCTGGCCTCAGGGGGCGCCGGGGAGCTGTTTTTT
V: TRBV5-1
size: .
J: TRBJ2-2
D: TRBD1

CDR3: CSASRGSQNTEAFF
DNA: TGCAGTGCGAGCAGGGGTTCCCAGAACACTGAAGCTTTCTTT
V: TRBV20-1
size: .
J: TRBJ1-1
D: .

CDR3: CASMPGAQGLPGELFF
DNA: TGCGCCAGCATGCCGGGGGCGCAGGGTCTTCCCGGGGAGCTGTTTTTT
V: TRBV5-1
size: .
J: TRBJ2-2
D: .

CDR3: CASSLPIERTGLNYEQYF
DNA: TGCGCCAGCAGCTTGCCAATCGAAAGGACAGGGTTAAACTACGAGCAGTACTTC
V: TRBV5-1
size: many
J: TRBJ2-7
D: TRBD1

CDR3: CAISESIGHTDEQYF
DNA: TGTGCCATCAGTGAGTCGATAGGGCATACCGACGAGCAGTACTTC
V: TRBV10-3
size: .
J: TRBJ2-7
D: .

CDR3: CASSQTGLGTEAFF
DNA: TGCGCCAGCAGCCAAACAGGGCTAGGCACTGAAGCTTTCTTT
V: TRBV5-1
size: .
J: TRBJ1-1
D: .

CDR3: CASSRTGSGYNEQFF
DNA: TGTGCCAGCAGCCGTACGGGATCAGGCTACAATGAGCAGTTCTTC
V: TRBV7-2
size: many
J: TRBJ2-1
D: .

CDR3: CASSLATSQGYEQYF
DNA: TGTGCCAGCAGCTTAGCGACCTCACAGGGCTACGAGCAGTACTTC
V: TRBV11-1
size: few
J: TRBJ2-7
D: .

CDR3: CASSDWTEANYGYTF
DNA: TGTGCCAGCAGCGATTGGACAGAGGCTAACTATGGCTACACCTTC
V: TRBV5-5
size: few
J: TRBJ1-2
D: .

CDR3: CASSFGLGQGHEKLFF
DNA: TGTGCCAGCAGTTTTGGTCTGGGACAGGGACATGAAAAACTGTTTTTT
V: TRBV12-3/TRBV12-4
size: many
J: TRBJ1-4
D: TRBD1

CDR3: CASTASSYNEQFF
DNA: TGTGCCAGCACCGCTAGTTCCTACAATGAGCAGTTCTTC
V: TRBV12-3/TRBV12-4
size: few
J: TRBJ2-1
D: .

CDR3: CASSSRTGGMNTEAFF
DNA: TGTGCCAGCAGCTCCCGGACAGGGGGCATGAACACTGAAGCTTTCTTT
V: TRBV11-3
size: many
J: TRBJ1-1
D: TRBD1

CDR3: CASSLAVKGTKPQHF
DNA: TGTGCCAGCAGCTTAGCGGTGAAGGGGACCAAGCCCCAGCATTTT
V: TRBV7-8
size: many
J: TRBJ1-5
D: .

CDR3: CSAHRQAYGYTF
DNA: TGCAGTGCTCATAGACAGGCCTATGGCTACACCTTC
V: TRBV20-1
size: many
J: TRBJ1-2
D: .

CDR3: CASTTQGSVNEQFF
DNA: TGTGCCAGCACAACACAGGGAAGTGTCAATGAGCAGTTCTTC
V: TRBV2
size: .
J: TRBJ2-1
D: .

CDR3: CASSLEGRVDTQYF
DNA: TGTGCCAGCAGCTTAGAGGGGCGGGTAGATACGCAGTATTTT
V: TRBV7-2
size: .
J: TRBJ2-3
D: .

CDR3: CASSLPGFSALNEQFF
DNA: TGTGCCAGCAGCTTGCCCGGGTTCAGTGCCCTCAATGAGCAGTTCTTC
V: TRBV7-9
size: .
J: TRBJ2-1
D: .

CDR3: CASSLGLPLEQYF
DNA: TGTGCCAGCAGTTTAGGACTACCGTTAGAGCAGTACTTC
V: TRBV12-3/TRBV12-4
size: few
J: TRBJ2-7
D: .

CDR3: CASSLAGREETQYF
DNA: TGCGCCAGCAGCTTGGCCGGCAGGGAAGAGACCCAGTACTTC
V: TRBV5-1
size: .
J: TRBJ2-5
D: .

CDR3: CASSSTSNIAAGELFF
DNA: TGTGCCAGCAGCTCGACTAGCAATATAGCCGCCGGGGAGCTGTTTTTT
V: TRBV7-3
size: .
J: TRBJ2-2
D: TRBD2

CDR3: CATSSMNTEAFF
DNA: TGTGCCACCAGCAGTATGAACACTGAAGCTTTCTTT
V: TRBV15
size: many
J: TRBJ1-1
D: .

CDR3: CASSSRTSGELDTQYF
DNA: TGTGCCAGCAGCTCTAGGACTAGCGGGGAGTTAGATACGCAGTATTTT
V: TRBV11-2
size: .
J: TRBJ2-3
D: TRBD2

CDR3: CASSQLMTGERTF
DNA: TGTGCCAGCAGCCAGCTTATGACAGGGGAACGCACCTTC
V: TRBV3-1
size: few
J: TRBJ1-2
D: TRBD1

CDR3: CSARVWVPLGLVGTISGANVLTF
DNA: TGCAGTGCTAGAGTATGGGTCCCCCTTGGTTTGGTGGGAACGATCTCTGGGGCCAACGTCCTGACTTTC
V: TRBV20-1
size: .
J: TRBJ2-6
D: .

CDR3: CASSQASLAPNNEQFF
DNA: TGCGCCAGCAGCCAAGCTTCCCTAGCCCCAAACAATGAGCAGTTCTTC
V: TRBV4-1
size: few
J: TRBJ2-1
D: .

CDR3: CASSDRVMRTEAFF
DNA: TGTGCCAGCAGCGACAGGGTAATGAGGACTGAAGCTTTCTTT
V: TRBV6-1
size: .
J: TRBJ1-1
D: TRBD1

CDR3: CASSSRGVSYEQYF
DNA: TGTGCCAGCAGTTCGAGGGGAGTCTCCTACGAGCAGTACTTC
V: TRBV27
size: few
J: TRBJ2-7
D: .

CDR3: CASSHGDRVGYTF
DNA: TGTGCCAGCAGTCACGGTGACAGGGTTGGCTACACCTTC
V: TRBV6-6
size: once
J: TRBJ1-2
D: TRBD1

CDR3: CASSALTTGELFF
DNA: TGTGCCAGCAGTGCCCTTACTACCGGGGAGCTGTTTTTT
V: TRBV2
size: few
J: TRBJ2-2
D: .

CDR3: CASSRGGGNSYEQYF
DNA: TGTGCCAGCAGTAGGGGTGGCGGGAACTCCTACGAGCAGTACTTC
V: TRBV28
size: few
J: TRBJ2-7
D: .

CDR3: CSATTAYGVQETQYF
DNA: TGCAGTGCAACTACCGCCTACGGAGTCCAAGAGACCCAGTACTTC
V: TRBV20-1
size: .
J: TRBJ2-5
D: .

CDR3: CASSYSQGARGIQYF
DNA: TGTGCCAGCAGTTACTCACAGGGGGCGAGGGGCATACAGTACTTC
V: TRBV6-5
size: few
J: TRBJ2-4
D: TRBD1

CDR3: CATSEWGVRGQETQYF
DNA: TGTGCCACATCCGAGTGGGGGGTGAGGGGGCAAGAGACCCAGTACTTC
V: TRBV7-9
size: few
J: TRBJ2-5
D: .

CDR3: CSARRIPEAFF
DNA: TGCAGTGCCCGTCGCATTCCTGAAGCTTTCTTT
V: TRBV20-1
size: .
J: TRBJ1-1
D: .

CDR3: CASSLFGARETQYF
DNA: TGTGCCAGCAGCTTGTTCGGGGCGCGGGAGACCCAGTACTTC
V: TRBV5-6
size: once
J: TRBJ2-5
D: .

CDR3: CASSLSTSGPYEQYF
DNA: TGTGCCAGCAGTTTATCGACTAGCGGACCTTACGAGCAGTACTTC
V: TRBV27
size: few
J: TRBJ2-7
D: TRBD2

CDR3: CASSPRTNEQFF
DNA: TGTGCCAGCAGTCCTCGGACGAATGAGCAGTTCTTC
V: TRBV12-3/TRBV12-4
size: .
J: TRBJ2-1
D: .